Following are 17 T cell receptor beta chains from one sample sequenced in a study of T cells in Graves' hyperthyroidism and ophthalmopathy. TCR beta CDR3 regions were amplified from RNA transcripts. When the TCR CDR3 underwent first-round RT-PCR, the HTBI primer set was used. TCRdb passed the multiplex PCR reads through MiXCR, listing each CDR3 protein once. The sample contains more than 300,000 distinct CDR3 sequences, about 14% of which appear only once. Specimen: blood. Every receptor here comes from a woman in her twenties or thirties with Graves' ophthalmopathy.

This clonotype was detected a few times. V gene TRBV9 combines with J gene TRBJ1-3; unclear D gene. Looked up from germline, CDR1 is SGDLS and CDR2 is YYNGEE. V gave up 3 bases and J gave up 0 bases, with 10 bases separating them. The length of the CDR3 is 15 residues. CDR3 nucleotide sequence: TGTGCCAGCAGCGAAACAGTAAGCTCTGGAAACACCATATATTTT. Amino acid sequence: CASSETVSSGNTIYF.

This clonotype has ten or more counts. V usage is TRBV12-3 or TRBV12-4 and J usage is TRBJ1-2, with a possible D match to TRBD1 (5 bases). Trimming cost V 6 bases and J 6 bases, with 17 bases left between them. This CDR3 has 14 residues. CDR3 sequence: CASSKLGAHNGYTF. The CDR3 nucleotides are TGTGCCAGCAGCAAACTCGGGGCTCATAATGGCTACACCTTC.

In its sample, this clonotype was seen many times. The V call is TRBV7-8, the J call TRBJ2-1; D tentatively fits TRBD1 or TRBD2 (5 bases each). The V gene lost 4 bases and the J gene lost 0 bases, with 16 bases spanning the gap. Germline CDR1 SGHVS, CDR2 FQNEAQ. CDR3 length equals 17 residues. CDR3 nucleotides: TGTGCCAGCAGCTCCCCCCGGGGCAAGAGCTCCTACAATGAGCAGTTCTTC. Translating it yields CASSSPRGKSSYNEQFF.

This clonotype was observed many times. The rearrangement uses TRBV24-1 and TRBJ2-2; D might be TRBD2 (5 bases). V was clipped by 0 bases and J by 4 bases, with 17 bases between them. The CDR3 consists of 18 residues. Germline lookup yields CDR1 KGHDR and CDR2 SFDVKD. The DNA of the CDR3 is TGTGCCACCAGTGATTTGAGCTTCCGGGGAACTTCCACCGGGGAGCTGTTTTTT. Protein product: CATSDLSFRGTSTGELFF.

The sample holds many counts of this clonotype. This sequence joins TRBV28 and TRBJ2-5; 15 nucleotides line up with TRBD2. The CDR3 runs 20 residues. Germline V gene lookup returns CDR1 MDHEN and CDR2 SYDVKM. Trimming took 6 bases from V and 5 from J; bases not matched to a gene: 19. The CDR3 DNA sequence: TGTGCCAGCAGCATCAGCTACGCGGGACTAGCGGGGGGCTCGTATGAGACCCAGTACTTC. Encoded protein: CASSISYAGLAGGSYETQYF.

This clonotype was seen a few times. A read error may account for a junction end that differs from germline. The genes are TRBV6-1 and TRBJ2-7; maybe TRBD1 (6 bases). The CDR3 totals 14 residues. Germline CDR1 reads MNHNS; CDR2 reads SASEGT. The CDR3 DNA reads TGTGCCAGCAGTGCTGGGGACAACTCCTACGAGCAGTGCTTC. This sequence encodes CASSAGDNSYEQCF.

This clonotype was recorded a few times. This chain uses TRBV15 with TRBJ2-2; TRBD2 matches at 8 bases. This CDR3 comprises 19 residues. The junction had 10 bases not matched to a gene; V was cut back by 0 bases and J by 1 base. Germline CDR1 reads LNHNV; CDR2 reads YYDKDF (reference sequence). The CDR3 DNA sequence: TGTGCCACCAGCAGAGATTGGAAGCAGACTAGCGAGAACACCGGGGAGCTGTTTTTT. This encodes CATSRDWKQTSENTGELFF. The variable domain in full, with the rest retrieved from reference TRBV15 and TRBJ2-2, is DAMVIQNPRYQVTQFGKPVTLSCSQTLNHNVMYWYQQKSSQAPKLLFHYYDKDFNNEADTPDNFQSRRPNTSFCFLDIRSPGLGDTAMYLCATSRDWKQTSENTGELFFGEGSRLTVL.

This chain connects TRBV25-1 to TRBJ2-5; D remains ambiguous. Trimming took 2 bases from V and 5 from J, leaving 12 bases between them. This CDR3 has 14 residues. Germline CDR1 MGHDK, CDR2 SYGVNS. The CDR3 bases are TGTGCCAGCAGTGAACTAAGGGTGGGGGAGACCCAGTACTTC. Translation gives CASSELRVGETQYF.

This clonotype showed up many times. The chain is built from TRBV11-3 and TRBJ1-1; D gene unclear. The CDR3 is 13 amino acids. Germline CDR1 and CDR2: SGHNT and YENEEA. Trimming stripped 5 bases from V and 6 bases from J, with 13 bases between. The CDR3 here is CASSRVRMAEAFF. The CDR3 region has the DNA TGTGCCAGCAGCCGAGTAAGGATGGCTGAAGCTTTCTTT.

The chain links TRBV11-2 to TRBJ2-2, with 9 bases aligning to TRBD2. CDR1 is SGHAT, CDR2 FQNNGV, per germline. The CDR3 is made up of 17 amino acids. The V gene end was trimmed by 3 bases and the J gene end by 4 bases; junction bases not matched to a gene: 9. CDR3 amino acids: CASSFNTAGGLTGELFF. The CDR3 region has the DNA TGTGCCAGCAGCTTCAACACGGCGGGAGGGCTCACCGGGGAGCTGTTTTTT.

There are many counts of this clonotype. This chain connects TRBV2 to TRBJ1-1, with D uncertain. This CDR3 is built from 10 residues. From germline, CDR1 is SNHLY and CDR2 FYNNEI. V was trimmed by 10 bases and J by 4 bases, leaving 7 bases between them. The CDR3 region has the DNA TGTGCCACCTTCGGCACTGAAGCTTTCTTT. This encodes CATFGTEAFF.

In its sample, this clonotype was seen many times. The J gene is TRBJ1-6, the V gene TRBV7-2; a possible D gene is TRBD1 (5 bases). CDR1 SGHTA and CDR2 FQGNSA come from the germline V gene. Deletions cut 4 bases from V and 9 bases from J, with 16 bases between. This CDR3 is built from 15 residues. The DNA of the CDR3 is TGTGCCAGCAGCTCTACGGACTATAGGGGTTCACCCCTCCACTTT. As protein: CASSSTDYRGSPLHF.

Ten or more counts support this clonotype. The CDR3 spells CASSHPPGVDFTDTQYF. The CDR3 DNA reads as TGTGCCAGCAGCCACCCCCCGGGGGTCGACTTCACAGATACGCAGTATTTT. The rearrangement uses TRBV5-8 and TRBJ2-3; a weak D match, TRBD2 (6 bases). The CDR3 is 17 amino acids. Trimming pared 4 bases from V and 2 bases from J, leaving 20 bases between. In germline, CDR1 is SGHTS, CDR2 YDEGEE. Drawing the rest from reference TRBV5-8 and TRBJ2-3, the complete variable domain is EAGVTQSPTHLIKTRGQQATLRCSPISGHTSVYWYQQALGLGLQFLLWYDEGEERNRGNFPPRFSGRQFPNYSSELNVNALELEDSALYLCASSHPPGVDFTDTQYFGPGTRLTVL.

This clonotype was seen a handful of times. V is TRBV6-2 or TRBV6-3 and J is TRBJ2-1; 11 positions agree with TRBD2. Germline assignment: CDR1 MNHEY and CDR2 SVGEGT. This CDR3 spans 17 amino acids. Trimming removed 2 bases from V and 9 bases from J; junction bases left unmatched: 12. The CDR3 reads CASSYRVAGGPASEQFF. The DNA of the CDR3 is TGTGCCAGCAGTTACAGGGTAGCGGGGGGGCCGGCAAGTGAGCAGTTCTTC.

In regard to this clonotype: It may be a read error: a sequence one base away is much more abundant. The chain combines TRBV19 with TRBJ2-1, with D maybe TRBD2 (7 bases). Per the germline V gene, CDR1 is LNHDA and CDR2 is SQIVND (reference sequence). This CDR3 has 16 amino acids. The V and J ends lost 3 bases and 9 bases respectively, with 21 bases between them. The CDR3 here is CASSIVVGGLLSEQFF. CDR3 DNA: TGTGCCAGTAGTATTGTTGTGGGGGGGCTTCTGAGTGAGCAGTTCTTC. The full variable domain, rest sourced from reference TRBV19 and TRBJ2-1, is DGGITQSPKYLFRKEGQNVTLSCEQNLNHDAMYWYRQDPGQGLRLIYYSQIVNDFQKGDIAEGYSVSREKKESFPLTVTSAQKNPTAFYLCASSIVVGGLLSEQFFGPGTRLTVL.

This clonotype was detected ten times or more. The chain combines TRBV20-1 with TRBJ2-3, with TRBD2 matching 12 bases. Germline V CDR1 and CDR2: DFQATT, SNEGSKA (reference sequence). The junction had 3 bases not matched to a gene; V was cut back by 2 bases and J by 0 bases. This CDR3 has 16 amino acids. CDR3 DNA sequence: TGCAGTGCTAGACTCGGACTAGCGGGAAGCACAGATACGCAGTATTTT. Protein product: CSARLGLAGSTDTQYF.

In regard to this clonotype: This clone may be a read error of a much larger clone one base away. The V call is TRBV24-1, the J call TRBJ2-6, with a weak D call TRBD2 (5 bases). From germline, CDR1 is KGHDR and CDR2 SFDVKD. This CDR3 comprises 14 residues. Trimming left V 12 bases short and J 1 base short, with 12 bases between. The CDR3 loop is CACAEGSGANVLTF. The DNA of the CDR3 is TGTGCCTGCGCCGAGGGTTCTGGGGCCAACGTCCTGACTTTC.